This TCR beta chain was profiled in a study of blood T cell repertoires in COVID-19. Study at large: Acute and convalescent COVID-19 samples came from the United States, Italy and Spain. T cells, B-cell-depleted T cells, or PBMCs supplied cDNA or gDNA.

The CDR3 is 16 amino acids. Germline-derived CDR1 and CDR2 are SGHRS and YFSETQ. Between the trimmed V and J ends, which lost 4 bases and 8 bases, there was a span of 19 bases. The protocol was immunoSEQ multiplex PCR, while the TCRdb copy is restricted to in-frame clones and leaves out a portion. The sample has about 54,000 clones; over 75% are singletons. The chain couples TRBV5-1 to TRBJ1-6, with D possibly being TRBD1 (6 bases). Sequenced sample: peripheral blood. This sequence originates from a human donor in a cohort sampled during active COVID-19. CDR3 protein: CASSPTQGFGDSPLHF. In DNA form, the CDR3 reads TGCGCCAGCAGCCCGACACAGGGTTTTGGGGATTCACCCCTCCACTTT. Full variable domain (remainder filled in from reference TRBV5-1 and TRBJ1-6): KAGVTQTPRYLIKTRGQQVTLSCSPISGHRSVSWYQQTPGQGLQFLFEYFSETQRNKGNFPGRFSGRQFSNSRSEMNVSTLELGDSALYLCASSPTQGFGDSPLHFGNGTRLTVT.